These 27 T cell receptor beta chains share one sample of origin, sequenced in a study of tissue T cells after allogeneic stem cell transplantation. Clones were sequenced by immunoSEQ multiplex PCR, and TCRdb holds only the in-frame ones, with some missing. The repertoire holds about 8,200 clones, roughly 51% seen once, with around 8.6% in the top ten. Time point indicated: mouse harvest day 7 after allogeneic transplant. Each mouse received 10^7 T-cell-depleted marrow cells plus 10^6 splenic CD5+ T cells by tail vein. Sequencing was performed on gut tissue. The receptors originated from a female BALB/c mouse given C57BL/6 T cells with graft-versus-host disease after an allogeneic hematopoietic cell transplant.

Details on this clone: The genes are named according to mouse. Read data end 1 residue before the CDR3 end; the end is taken from the germline J gene. The chain employs TRBV5 and TRBJ2-7, with 8 positions matching TRBD2. This CDR3 contains 13 residues. Trimming took 3 bases from V and 3 from J; bases not matched to a gene: 1. The germline gives CDR1 LGHNA, CDR2 YNLKQL (reference sequence). The CDR3: CASSQGGRYEQYF. The CDR3 DNA, read in part, is TGTGCCAGCAGCCAGGGGGGGCGCTATGAACAGTAC.

Comments on this clone: Gene names and germline refer to mouse. Read coverage stops 1 residue before the CDR3 terminus; the germline J gene supplies the remainder. This chain links TRBV2 with TRBJ2-1; D could derive from TRBD1 or TRBD2 (5 bases each). The CDR3 has 15 residues. Looked up from germline, CDR1 is LGHNA and CDR2 is YSYQKL. Trimming shortened V by 1 base and J by 1 base, and 8 bases separated the two germline ends. CDR3 sequence: CASSQARGNYAEQFF. The CDR3 bases that were read are TGTGCCAGCAGCCAAGCCCGGGGGAACTATGCTGAGCAGTTC.

About this clone itself: Here the gene names and germline are mouse. Read sequence stops 1 residue before the CDR3 end, and the germline J gene provides the missing end. V gene TRBV26 combines with J gene TRBJ1-1; D not resolved. CDR1 and CDR2 from the germline V gene are KGHPV and FQNQEV (reference sequence). The V end was cut by 3 bases, the J end by 1 base, with 6 bases between. The length of the CDR3 is 13 residues. The CDR3 reads CASSLEQNTEVFF. The DNA read from the CDR3 is TGTGCCAGCAGTCTAGAACAAAACACAGAAGTCTTC.

Worth noting for this clone: These gene names are mouse names. Sequencing ends 1 residue short of the CDR3 end; the germline J gene provides the rest. J is TRBJ2-1 and V is TRBV16, with 12 bases fitting TRBD2. CDR1 and CDR2 (germline): SGHSA, FRNQAP. CDR3 length: 14 amino acids. The trim removed 5 bases at V and 7 bases at J, leaving 3 bases unmatched. The CDR3 loop is CASSPGLGGAEQFF. Partial CDR3 DNA: TGTGCAAGCAGCCCCGGACTGGGGGGGGCTGAGCAGTTC.

This clone is medium-sized (0.01 to 0.1%) by share. Each gene name is a mouse one. The read ends 1 residue before the CDR3 terminus; that terminus is restored from the germline J gene. The J gene is TRBJ2-7, the V gene TRBV26; 7 nucleotides align to TRBD1. V lost 2 bases, J lost 0 bases, and 1 base stayed unmatched. The germline V gene encodes CDR1 KGHPV and CDR2 FQNQEV (reference sequence). The CDR3 length is 14 residues. CDR3 region: CASSLPGGSYEQYF. Partial CDR3 DNA: TGTGCCAGCAGTCTGCCAGGGGGCTCCTATGAACAGTAC.

Comment on this clone: Gene names denote mouse genes. The CDR3 protein is CSSSYGTGGTEVFF. CDR3 DNA (partial): TGCTCCAGCAGTTATGGGACAGGGGGAACAGAAGTCTTC. The rearrangement joins TRBV23 to TRBJ1-1; the table's D call, TRBD1, has no DNA check behind it. The CDR3 end falls 1 residue outside the read, so it is completed with the germline J gene. Germline CDR1 KGHTA, CDR2 FQNQQP. The CDR3 contains 14 residues.

The table lists this clone with a few counts. These gene names are mouse names. Coverage ceases 1 residue before the CDR3 finishes, and the germline J gene fills in the end. The chain carries TRBV4 and TRBJ1-6; D is ambiguous. TRBJ1-6 is labeled an ORF, and its function is uncertain. The CDR3 contains 13 residues. Germline V gene data show CDR1 as LGHDT and CDR2 as YNNKQL (reference sequence). Trimming left V 4 bases short and J 5 bases short, with 6 bases between. The CDR3 sequence is CASSLTNNSPLYF. The CDR3 DNA, read in part, is TGTGCCAGCAGCTTGACAAATAATTCGCCCCTCTAC.

Comment on this clone: Each gene name is a mouse one. The sequence runs out 1 residue before the end of the CDR3; the remainder is reconstructed from the germline J gene. This chain connects TRBV2 to TRBJ1-1; D is unresolved. Germline V CDR1 and CDR2: LGHNA, YSYQKL. The CDR3 loop spans 14 amino acids. V lost 4 bases and J 0 bases, leaving 9 bases between the germline ends. The CDR3 loop is CASSPRTANTEVFF. Partial CDR3 DNA: TGTGCCAGCAGCCCTCGCACAGCAAACACAGAAGTCTTC.

This clone was counted a few times. Here the gene names and germline are mouse. The read gets to within 1 residue of the CDR3 end, and the germline J gene fills in the rest. The chain uses TRBV26 and TRBJ2-1; 10 bases are shared with TRBD1. Per the germline V gene, CDR1 is KGHPV and CDR2 is FQNQEV (reference sequence). V gave up 0 bases and J gave up 7 bases; unmatched junction bases: 0. This CDR3 has 14 residues. CDR3 in amino acids: CASSLSTGGAEQFF. The sequenced part of the CDR3 DNA is TGTGCCAGCAGTCTGTCGACAGGGGGCGCTGAGCAGTTC.

This clone was detected only once. Gene labels here are mouse ones. The CDR3 reads CASSDRRNTGQLYF. CDR3 DNA, as far as it was read: TGTGCCAGCAGTGATCGCAGAAACACCGGGCAGCTCTAC. J is TRBJ2-2 and V is TRBV13-1, with D unresolved. The sequenced fragment ends 1 residue before the CDR3 boundary, so the rest is inferred from the germline J gene. The CDR3 extends over 14 amino acids. V gave up 1 base and J gave up 1 base, with 5 bases separating them. Germline V gene sequence: CDR1 NSHNY, CDR2 SYGAGN.

Regarding this clone: Gene labels here are mouse ones. The DNA ends 1 residue before the CDR3 does, and the rest of the CDR3 is filled in from the germline J gene. The chain links TRBV3 to TRBJ2-7, with 10 bases fitting TRBD2. CDR1 and CDR2 from the germline V gene are SNHLY and FYNGKV (reference sequence). This CDR3 spans 15 amino acids. Trimming took 0 bases from V and 7 from J; bases not matched to a gene: 6. CDR3: CASSLAWGGAGEQYF. CDR3 bases read: TGTGCCAGCAGCTTAGCCTGGGGGGGCGCCGGGGAACAGTAC.

This clone has only a few counts. Gene names are mouse gene names. Read coverage stops 1 residue before the CDR3 terminus; the germline J gene supplies the remainder. This rearrangement joins TRBV26 to TRBJ2-5; D gene unclear. This CDR3 spans 13 amino acids. Between the trimmed V and J ends, which lost 2 bases and 0 bases, there was a span of 3 bases. The germline V gene encodes CDR1 KGHPV and CDR2 FQNQEV (reference sequence). The CDR3 bases that were read are TGTGCCAGCAGTCTGGGTAACCAAGACACCCAGTAC. Its protein product is CASSLGNQDTQY. The whole CDR3 reads CASSLGNQDTQYF.

Turning to this clone: Genes and germline are mouse. The CDR3 goes on 1 residue after the read ends, and that part is filled in from the germline J gene. This sequence joins TRBV2 and TRBJ2-1; TRBD2 matches at 8 bases. The CDR3 is made up of 16 amino acids. V shed 0 bases, J shed 5 bases, and the junction held 6 bases outside the gene matches. The germline gives CDR1 LGHNA, CDR2 YSYQKL. The covered CDR3 bases are TGTGCCAGCAGCCAAGAGGGGGGGGGCGCGGATGCTGAGCAGTTC. Amino acids: CASSQEGGGADAEQF. From start to end, the CDR3 is CASSQEGGGADAEQFF.

This clone was picked up a small number of times. Gene names follow the mouse nomenclature. The CDR3 end lies 1 residue beyond the end of the read and is filled in from the germline J gene. The chain is built from TRBV31 and TRBJ2-3; tentative D call: TRBD1 (6 bases). The CDR3 is 14 residues long. The germline V gene encodes CDR1 GKSSPN and CDR2 SITVG. Deletions cut 0 bases from V and 2 bases from J, with 9 bases between. CDR3 in amino acids: CAWSLRDNAETLYF. The sequenced CDR3 bases are TGTGCCTGGAGTCTCCGGGACAATGCAGAAACGCTGTAT.

With respect to this clone: The gene names here belong to mouse. The DNA ends 1 residue before the CDR3 does, and the rest of the CDR3 is filled in from the germline J gene. The V gene is TRBV26, the J gene TRBJ1-3; 7 bases are a match to TRBD1. V was pared by 4 bases and J by 1 base, with 1 base of the junction left unmatched. This CDR3 comprises 14 residues. Germline V CDR1 and CDR2: KGHPV, FQNQEV (reference sequence). The CDR3 reads CASSPTGSGNTLYF. CDR3 DNA, as far as it was read: TGTGCCAGCAGTCCGACAGGGTCTGGAAATACGCTCTAT.

This clone was seen a few times. Gene names refer to mouse genes. The missing CDR3 end, 1 residue past where the read stops, is filled in from the germline J gene. This chain links TRBV19 with TRBJ2-4; D unresolved. Trimming took 5 bases from V and 0 from J, leaving 10 bases between them. The CDR3 is made up of 14 amino acids. The germline V gene encodes CDR1 FNHDT and CDR2 SITEND (reference sequence). The chain's CDR3 is CASSPDISQNTLYF. The DNA read from the CDR3 is TGTGCCAGCAGCCCCGACATTAGTCAAAACACCTTGTAC.

As to this clone: The gene names given are mouse names. From the germline J gene comes the end of the CDR3, since the read stops 1 residue before it. The chain uses TRBV5 and TRBJ2-5; D gene ambiguous. The germline CDR1 and CDR2 sequences are LGHNA and YNLKQL (reference sequence). The V end was cut by 5 bases, the J end by 2 bases, with 8 bases between. The length of the CDR3 is 13 residues. The DNA read from the CDR3 is TGTGCCAGCAGCGGGATGGGCCAAGACACCCAGTAC. It yields the protein CASSGMGQDTQY. The entire CDR3 protein reads CASSGMGQDTQYF.

This clone was observed a single time. The genes are named according to mouse. CDR3 DNA (partial): TGTGCCAGCAGCCTCCGGGACAGGGGGCGAGAACAGTAC. It translates to CASSLRDRGREQY. The entire CDR3 sequence reads CASSLRDRGREQYF. The rearrangement links TRBV26 to TRBJ2-7; 12 nucleotides align to TRBD1. The read terminates 1 residue before the CDR3 end, so the remaining end is supplied by the germline J gene. This CDR3 is built from 14 residues. Germline CDR1 is KGHPV and CDR2 is FQNQEV (reference sequence). Germline trimming cut 6 bases from V and 7 bases from J; bases unmatched to any gene: 7.

This clone is deemed medium-sized (0.01 to 0.1%). Genes and germline come from the mouse. The observed sequence ends 1 residue before the CDR3 terminus, with the missing tail filled in from the germline J gene. The chain carries TRBV29 and TRBJ1-3, with TRBD1 as a possible D gene (6 bases). Germline V CDR1 and CDR2: MSHET, SYDVDS. The germline V and J ends were trimmed by 4 bases and 1 base, with 8 bases remaining between them. The CDR3 has 14 residues. CDR3 bases read: TGTGCTAGCAGTTCCACAGGGTCTGGAAATACGCTCTAT. Residues: CASSSTGSGNTLY. The entire CDR3 protein is CASSSTGSGNTLYF.

This clone is a singleton in its sample. Mouse names are used for the genes. The sequenced fragment ends 1 residue before the CDR3 boundary, so the rest is inferred from the germline J gene. This chain connects TRBV15 to TRBJ2-7; D remains ambiguous. Trimming took 6 bases from V and 2 from J, leaving 11 bases between them. Germline V gene lookup returns CDR1 SGHND and CDR2 FRSKSL. The CDR3 loop spans 13 amino acids. The covered CDR3 bases are TGTGCCAGCAGCTCCGGGAGGACCTATGAACAGTAC. As protein: CASSSGRTYEQY. The whole CDR3 is CASSSGRTYEQYF.

This clone was observed a handful of times. Each gene name is a mouse one. The CDR3 end is not reached by the read, which stops 1 residue before it; the germline J gene fills it in. The genes are TRBV12-1 and TRBJ2-5; 9 bases agree with TRBD1. There are 14 residues in the CDR3. The V gene end was trimmed by 2 bases and the J gene end by 6 bases; junction bases not matched to a gene: 5. From germline, CDR1 is SGHSN and CDR2 HYEKVE. Incomplete CDR3 DNA: TGTGCCAGCTCTCCCGGACAGGGGAGGGACACCCAGTAC. This gives the protein CASSPGQGRDTQY. The entire CDR3 reads CASSPGQGRDTQYF. Supplemented by reference TRBV12-1 and TRBJ2-5, the full variable domain reads DSGVVQSPRHIIKEKGGRSVLTCIPISGHSNVVWYQQTLGKELKFLIQHYEKVERDKGFLPSRFSVQQFDDYHSEMNMSALELEDSAMYFCASSPGQGRDTQYFGPGTRLLVL.

Concerning this clone: Genes here carry mouse names. The read ends 1 residue shy of where the CDR3 ends; the end is completed using the germline J gene. This chain uses TRBV26 with TRBJ2-5, with D maybe TRBD2 (5 bases). Trimming pared 3 bases from V and 3 bases from J, leaving 7 bases between. This CDR3 is 13 amino acids long. Per the germline V gene, CDR1 is KGHPV and CDR2 is FQNQEV (reference sequence). CDR3 DNA (partial): TGTGCCAGCAGTCTTGGGGTTCAAGACACCCAGTAC. Translating gives CASSLGVQDTQY. The CDR3 as a whole reads CASSLGVQDTQYF.

Note on this clone: The gene symbols are mouse symbols. Read data end 1 residue before the CDR3 end; the end is taken from the germline J gene. The chain has TRBV26 and TRBJ2-4; the D gene is possibly TRBD1 (6 bases). Germline V CDR1 and CDR2: KGHPV, FQNQEV (reference sequence). V lost 7 bases and J lost 3, with 14 bases in between. The CDR3 runs to 14 residues. CDR3 bases read: TGTGCCAGCAAGAAGGGACAATTCCAAAACACCTTGTAC. Protein: CASKKGQFQNTLY. The entire CDR3 protein is CASKKGQFQNTLYF.

Concerning this clone itself: Gene names refer to mouse genes. The read ends 1 residue before the CDR3 terminus; that terminus is restored from the germline J gene. The chain carries TRBV13-1 and TRBJ2-3; 7 bases agree with TRBD2. J lost 6 bases, V lost 2 bases, and 0 bases had no gene match. Germline CDR1 reads NSHNY; CDR2 reads SYGAGN. There are 12 residues in the CDR3. This chain's CDR3 is CASSDWGETLYF. The part of the CDR3 DNA that was read is TGTGCCAGCAGTGACTGGGGGGAAACGCTGTAT.

This clone was found a few times. Germline and genes: mouse. The read terminates 1 residue ahead of where the CDR3 ends, so the germline J gene completes it. The V gene is TRBV16, the J gene TRBJ2-1; D is perhaps TRBD1 or TRBD2 (6 bases each). CDR3 length: 15 residues. V was trimmed by 0 bases and J by 0 bases, leaving 6 bases between them. Germline loops: CDR1 SGHSA, CDR2 FRNQAP. The covered CDR3 bases are TGTGCAAGCAGCTTAGAGGGGGCTAACTATGCTGAGCAGTTC. This gives the protein CASSLEGANYAEQF. The full CDR3 protein is CASSLEGANYAEQFF.

Turning to this clone: These gene names are mouse names. Read coverage stops 1 residue before the CDR3 terminus; the germline J gene supplies the remainder. The rearrangement links TRBV26 to TRBJ1-1; D may be TRBD1 (6 bases). Trimming left V 3 bases short and J 3 bases short, with 8 bases between. Germline loops: CDR1 KGHPV, CDR2 FQNQEV (reference sequence). The CDR3 sequence is 13 residues long. The CDR3 protein is CASSLRGDTEVFF. The covered CDR3 bases are TGTGCCAGCAGTCTTAGGGGGGACACAGAAGTCTTC.

A note on this clone: Any gene name here is a mouse gene name. Sequencing ends 1 residue short of the CDR3 end; the germline J gene provides the rest. This chain uses TRBV15 with TRBJ1-1; 8 bases align to TRBD1. Germline V gene sequence: CDR1 SGHND, CDR2 FRSKSL. The CDR3 has 14 amino acids. With V trimmed by 2 bases and J by 2 bases, 1 base remained unmatched. The CDR3 DNA, read in part, is TGTGCCAGCAGTTTACAGGGGGCCAACACAGAAGTCTTC. This codes for CASSLQGANTEVF. The whole CDR3 protein is CASSLQGANTEVFF.